This entry features one T cell receptor (beta chain) sequence. The CDR3 consists of 15 residues. Germline V gene sequence: CDR1 MGHRA, CDR2 YSYEKL. Trimming took 1 base from V and 3 from J, leaving 11 bases between them. This record comes from a study of blood T cell repertoires in COVID-19. Authors' processing steps: Amplification of reference gene primers provided the estimated nucleated cell counts. The assay was immunoSEQ multiplex PCR, and TCRdb's table has in-frame clones only and misses some. V and J calls and clone size are as listed in that table; D and trimming were resolved from the DNA. The sample shows hundreds of thousands of clones, approximately 90% of them seen only once. Living in under 30 US areas, the participants were between roughly 18 and 90 years of age. Recovered participants had two consecutive negative NP/OP PCR tests, healthcare professional clearance, or symptom resolution.

Input material: PBMCs or T cells enriched from blood (not recorded which). The clonotype comes from a woman under 30 who had recovered from COVID-19. This chain uses TRBV4-1 with TRBJ2-3; possible D gene TRBD2, 6 bases. CDR3: CASSQGGVLTDTQYF. As DNA, the CDR3 is TGCGCCAGCAGCCAAGGGGGGGTTTTGACAGATACGCAGTATTTT.